This TCR beta chain originates from a study of T cell changes during pregnancy in multiple sclerosis. Data came from immunoSEQ multiplex PCR; TCRdb stores just in-frame clones and leaves some out. The profile shows about 36,000 clones, around 92% of them singletons. Germline V gene sequence: CDR1 SQVTM, CDR2 ANQGSEA. The CDR3 is made up of 12 amino acids. V shed 1 base and J shed 8 bases, with 11 bases lying between them. This sequence was found in a female donor in good health, enrolled as a control in a pregnancy study. This specimen was CD4+ T cells from peripheral blood mononuclear cells, taken in the second trimester of pregnancy. The V and J genes are TRBV29-1 and TRBJ1-2; D not certain. CDR3 nucleotides: TGCAGCGTTGAAGGTGGAGGGCAAGGCTACACCTTC. It codes for CSVEGGGQGYTF.